This T cell receptor beta chain was documented in a study of prognosis after radiotherapy for stage I lung cancer. Study as a whole: Among the enrolled patients, fourteen had newly diagnosed primary stage I lung tumors, while 5 or 6 had oligometastatic NSCLC following surgical resection of the primary tumor. With stereotactic body radiotherapy, no patient received any concurrent therapy. Study observations and caveats: Clone counts measured for unique TCRs fell after stereotactic body radiation therapy, median roughly 9,300 versus 7,200. Some patients went on to develop distant metastases. Their Shannon entropy after stereotactic body radiation therapy was lower, and its change from baseline was also lower.

This CDR3 region has 15 residues. In germline, CDR1 is MNHEY, CDR2 SVGAGI. Germline trimming cut 3 bases from V and 2 bases from J; bases unmatched to any gene: 5. This clonotype was counted at least ten times. Its antigen is not known. Genomic DNA provided the template from which TCR beta CDR3 was amplified by two-round multiplex PCR. Specific primers for each TRBV and TRBJ gene were what first-round PCR used. TCRdb re-analysed the multiplex PCR reads in MiXCR, keeping a single row per CDR3 protein. This table holds 20,000 or so distinct CDR3 sequences, about 27% found once. The receptor comes from a donor of 50 years or more with non-small cell lung cancer. The rearrangement uses TRBV6-5 and TRBJ2-7; 9 positions match TRBD1. The source was PBMCs, collected before or after stereotactic body radiation therapy (not recorded which). The CDR3 spells CASSYGTGRTYEQYF. The CDR3 DNA follows: TGTGCCAGCAGTTATGGGACAGGGAGGACCTACGAGCAGTACTTC.